The 29 T cell receptor beta chains given below trace back to one sample, sequenced in a study of identical twins. TCRdb re-called the 5' RACE reads with MiXCR, one entry per CDR3 protein. The top ten clones hold about 0.27% of a sample with roughly 1,500,000 distinct CDR3 sequences, less than 35% of them seen once. The sample comprised cord blood. The source of these receptors is a newborn girl in good health.

This clonotype was recorded once. V is TRBV5-1 and J is TRBJ1-2; TRBD1 agrees at 9 bases. Germline V gene data show CDR1 as SGHRS and CDR2 as YFSETQ. V lost 4 bases to trimming and J lost 2 bases; unmatched junction nucleotides: 9. The CDR3 has 16 residues. The CDR3 nucleotides read TGCGCCAGCAGCCCGGGACAGGGAATCGGAAACTATGGCTACACCTTC. Protein: CASSPGQGIGNYGYTF. The full variable domain, rest sourced from reference TRBV5-1 and TRBJ1-2, is KAGVTQTPRYLIKTRGQQVTLSCSPISGHRSVSWYQQTPGQGLQFLFEYFSETQRNKGNFPGRFSGRQFSNSRSEMNVSTLELGDSALYLCASSPGQGIGNYGYTFGSGTRLTVV.

The rearrangement joins TRBV3-1 to TRBJ2-1; D remains ambiguous. This CDR3 comprises 12 residues. Per the germline V gene, CDR1 is LGHDT and CDR2 is YNNKEL (reference sequence). V was cut by 1 base and J by 14 bases, with 12 bases left in between. CDR3 sequence reads: CASSQGLGSKFF. In nucleotides, the CDR3 is TGTGCCAGCAGCCAAGGGCTCGGTTCTAAGTTCTTC.

The table lists this clonotype with a few counts. The rearrangement uses TRBV6-2 or TRBV6-3 and TRBJ1-2; D remains ambiguous. Trimming pared 0 bases from V and 1 base from J, leaving 18 bases between. CDR1 and CDR2 (germline): MNHEY, SVGEGT. The CDR3 has 18 amino acids. CDR3 bases: TGTGCCAGCAGTTACTCGAAAGCAGCGGTGCTTTTTAACTATGGCTACACCTTC. Translating it yields CASSYSKAAVLFNYGYTF.

This sequence joins TRBV11-2 and TRBJ2-3; D gene ambiguous. V lost 0 bases, J lost 14 bases, and 9 bases lay in between. The CDR3 is 11 amino acids. Germline V gives CDR1 SGHAT, CDR2 FQNNGV. The CDR3 sequence: CASSLETAMYF. CDR3 nucleotides: TGTGCCAGCAGCTTAGAAACTGCAATGTATTTT.

Worth noting for this clonotype: A clone one base away is much larger, so this may be a read error. The V call is TRBV20-1, the J call TRBJ2-7; D is perhaps TRBD2 (5 bases). Germline CDR1 DFQATT, CDR2 SNEGSKA (reference sequence). V shed 6 bases and J shed 6 bases, with 18 bases lying between them. CDR3 length: 13 amino acids. Here the CDR3 DNA reads TGCAGTGCGGCCCGTTTCGGGATCGGCGAGCAGTACTTC. This encodes CSAARFGIGEQYF.

The chain has TRBV5-1 and TRBJ2-1, with unresolved D. From germline, CDR1 is SGHRS and CDR2 YFSETQ. The CDR3 sequence is 15 residues long. V was cut by 4 bases and J by 2 bases, with 13 bases left in between. CDR3 protein: CASSLHRPPYNEQFF. CDR3 nucleotide sequence: TGCGCCAGCAGCCTGCATAGACCGCCCTACAATGAGCAGTTCTTC.

V usage is TRBV20-1 and J usage is TRBJ2-1; D might be TRBD2 (6 bases). Germline V CDR1 and CDR2: DFQATT, SNEGSKA (reference sequence). Trimming shortened V by 2 bases and J by 2 bases, and 10 bases separated the two germline ends. The CDR3 spans 14 residues. The CDR3 DNA sequence: TGCAGTGCTAGACGGGACTGGGCCTACAATGAGCAGTTCTTC. This translates into CSARRDWAYNEQFF.

This clonotype was detected many times. V and J are TRBV14 and TRBJ2-5; no definite D call. Trimming shortened V by 0 bases and J by 1 base, and 6 bases separated the two germline ends. Germline V gene sequence: CDR1 SGHDN, CDR2 FVKESK. The length of the CDR3 is 14 residues. Here the CDR3 reads CASSQDGAQETQYF. CDR3 bases: TGTGCCAGCAGCCAAGATGGAGCCCAAGAGACCCAGTACTTC.

This clonotype appeared a few times. The genes are TRBV6-2 or TRBV6-3 and TRBJ2-7; D is unresolved. With 0 bases removed from V and 0 bases from J, the gap between germline ends came to 9 bases. Germline V gene data show CDR1 as MNHEY and CDR2 as SVGEGT. The CDR3 totals 15 residues. The CDR3 bases are TGTGCCAGCAGTTACTCGCCGGACGCCTCCTACGAGCAGTACTTC. It yields the protein CASSYSPDASYEQYF.

A few counts support this clonotype. This sequence joins TRBV6-5 and TRBJ2-6; D ambiguous. Germline V lookup: CDR1 MNHEY, CDR2 SVGAGI. Trimming stripped 0 bases from V and 3 bases from J, with 9 bases between. The length of the CDR3 is 16 residues. The CDR3 coding sequence is TGTGCCAGCAGTTACTCGTCAGCCCTTGGGGCCAACGTCCTGACTTTC. Its translation is CASSYSSALGANVLTF.

This clonotype was observed a handful of times. This chain links TRBV12-3 or TRBV12-4 with TRBJ2-7, with 8 bases that match TRBD2. Losses at the gene ends were 5 bases for V and 5 bases for J; bases not matched to a gene: 8. CDR3 length equals 14 residues. CDR3 protein: CASSPQREKNEQYF. The CDR3 DNA follows: TGTGCCAGCAGTCCCCAGCGGGAGAAAAACGAGCAGTACTTC.

This clonotype was observed a handful of times. This chain connects TRBV20-1 to TRBJ2-3, with D possibly matching TRBD1 (5 bases). The germline V gene has CDR1 DFQATT and CDR2 SNEGSKA (reference sequence). The CDR3 has 14 residues. Trimming removed 3 bases at V and 3 bases at J, with 13 bases between. The CDR3 loop reads CSASRLGATDTQYF. CDR3 nucleotide sequence: TGCAGTGCTAGCCGCCTAGGGGCAACAGATACGCAGTATTTT.

The genes are TRBV16 and TRBJ1-1; D gene unclear. The CDR3 sequence is 18 residues long. The V and J ends lost 1 base and 0 bases respectively, with 18 bases between them. The V gene's germline CDR1 is KGHSY and CDR2 FQNENV. CDR3 in DNA: TGTGCCAGCAGCCAATGGCCCGCCTTGGGCCTGATGAACACTGAAGCTTTCTTT. This codes for CASSQWPALGLMNTEAFF.

V gene TRBV2 combines with J gene TRBJ2-7; the match to TRBD1 covers 7 bases. The germline V gene encodes CDR1 SNHLY and CDR2 FYNNEI. The length of the CDR3 is 14 residues. V shed 6 bases and J 1 base; nucleotides not matched to a gene: 6. The CDR3 loop is CASRRGQLSYEQYF. In nucleotides, the CDR3 is TGTGCCAGCAGACGGGGACAGCTTTCCTACGAGCAGTACTTC.

This clonotype showed up just a few times. J is TRBJ2-3 and V is TRBV20-1; D possibly matches TRBD1 or TRBD2 (6 bases each). Germline lookup yields CDR1 DFQATT and CDR2 SNEGSKA (reference sequence). This CDR3 contains 17 residues. The ends were cut back, 1 base at V and 2 bases at J, with 19 bases in the middle. The CDR3 bases are TGCAGTGCTAGAGGGGACACCCGGGACTTACCCACAGATACGCAGTATTTT. Amino acids: CSARGDTRDLPTDTQYF.

The V call is TRBV21-1, the J call TRBJ2-4; the table assigns TRBD2, which was not confirmed against the DNA. TRBV21-1 is an annotated pseudogene. This CDR3 comprises 16 residues. The chain's CDR3 is CASSIGPGSSYNEQYF. CDR3 DNA: TGTGCCAGCAGCATCGGGCCTGGTAGCTCCTACAATGAGCAGTACTTC.

The V call is TRBV29-1, the J call TRBJ2-7; no definite D call. Trimming shortened V by 4 bases and J by 3 bases, and 4 bases separated the two germline ends. The CDR3 runs 10 residues. Germline-derived CDR1 and CDR2 are SQVTM and ANQGSEA. The CDR3: CSVVVYEQYF. As DNA, the CDR3 is TGCAGCGTTGTGGTCTACGAGCAGTACTTC.

This rearrangement joins TRBV6-5 to TRBJ2-4; tentatively, D is TRBD1 (6 bases). The CDR3 is 13 amino acids. The germline V gene has CDR1 MNHEY and CDR2 SVGAGI. The germline V and J ends were trimmed by 6 bases and 13 bases, with 19 bases remaining between them. The DNA for the CDR3 is TGTGCCAGCAGCTACCGGGACACCTACAAGCAGTACTTC. Residues: CASSYRDTYKQYF.

The rearrangement joins TRBV7-9 to TRBJ1-2, with D tentatively TRBD1 (6 bases). CDR1 SEHNR and CDR2 FQNEAQ come from the germline V gene (reference sequence). CDR3 length equals 14 residues. The V and J ends lost 5 bases and 2 bases respectively, with 12 bases between them. CDR3 coding DNA: TGTGCCAGCAGCGGAGGGACACTAAACTATGGCTACACCTTC. This translates into CASSGGTLNYGYTF.

The genes are TRBV25-1 and TRBJ2-1; D uncertain. Trimming took off 5 bases at V and 3 bases at J, with 8 bases between the two ends. CDR1 and CDR2 (germline): MGHDK, SYGVNS. The CDR3 is made up of 13 amino acids. CDR3 region: CASSSGNYNEQFF. DNA of the CDR3: TGTGCCAGCAGTTCTGGAAACTACAATGAGCAGTTCTTC.

The chain has TRBV12-3 or TRBV12-4 and TRBJ2-1; D uncertain. The CDR3 spans 17 residues. Trimming took 4 bases from V and 0 from J, leaving 16 bases between them. The CDR3 here is CASSSSPKTSSYNEQFF. For the CDR3, the DNA is TGTGCCAGCAGTTCATCGCCCAAAACGAGCTCCTACAATGAGCAGTTCTTC.

The table lists this clonotype with a few counts. This chain connects TRBV20-1 to TRBJ2-3; tentatively, D is TRBD2 (6 bases). Germline V gene data show CDR1 as DFQATT and CDR2 as SNEGSKA (reference sequence). Trimming cost V 3 bases and J 6 bases, with 10 bases left between them. CDR3 length: 12 amino acids. CDR3 in DNA: TGCAGTGCTAGCCGGGAGTGGGATACGCAGTATTTT. It yields the protein CSASREWDTQYF.

Concerning this clonotype itself: A single base separates this from a much larger clone, so it may be a read error. The chain combines TRBV10-3 with TRBJ1-2, with 9 bases identical to TRBD1. With 8 bases clipped from V and 7 bases from J, the junction kept 5 bases outside the gene matches. The CDR3 spans 12 residues. CDR1 and CDR2 from the germline V gene are ENHRY and SYGVKD. CDR3 region: CAIGPTGGGYTF. CDR3 bases: TGTGCCATCGGTCCGACAGGGGGTGGCTACACCTTC.

The rearrangement joins TRBV5-1 to TRBJ2-5, with unresolved D. Germline V CDR1 and CDR2: SGHRS, YFSETQ. This CDR3 is built from 15 residues. With 4 bases removed from V and 1 base from J, the gap between germline ends came to 14 bases. The CDR3: CASSPKVPFQETQYF. The CDR3 DNA sequence: TGCGCCAGCAGCCCTAAGGTACCCTTCCAAGAGACCCAGTACTTC.

The chain recombines TRBV27 with TRBJ1-2; TRBD1 matches 7 bases. CDR3 length equals 15 residues. Germline lookup yields CDR1 MNHEY and CDR2 SMNVEV (reference sequence). Germline trimming cut 0 bases from V and 4 bases from J; bases unmatched to any gene: 5. Written as DNA, the CDR3 is TGTGCCAGCAGTTTATCTTCAGCAGGGGGCTATGGCTACACCTTC. Translation gives CASSLSSAGGYGYTF.

This clonotype appeared many times. CDR3 loop: CSRLAGPTDTQYF. CDR3 DNA sequence: TGCAGCAGACTAGCGGGACCCACAGATACGCAGTATTTT. This sequence joins TRBV20-1 and TRBJ2-3, with 11 positions matching TRBD2. This CDR3 has 13 residues. CDR1 DFQATT and CDR2 SNEGSKA come from the germline V gene (reference sequence).

The V gene is TRBV3-1, the J gene TRBJ2-1, with TRBD1 identical over 9 bases. Germline CDR1 LGHDT, CDR2 YNNKEL (reference sequence). V was clipped by 8 bases and J by 9 bases; unmatched bases: 8. The CDR3 has 13 amino acids. In DNA, the CDR3 is TGTGCCAGCCAACCGGGACAGGGAATTGAGCAGTTCTTC. The encoded protein is CASQPGQGIEQFF.

This clonotype was seen many times. The chain joins TRBV29-1 to TRBJ2-7, with D hard to call. With 2 bases removed from V and 4 bases from J, the gap between germline ends came to 15 bases. Germline V CDR1 and CDR2: SQVTM, ANQGSEA. The CDR3 has 14 residues. Here the CDR3 reads CSVELEIPPYEQYF. The CDR3 coding sequence is TGCAGCGTTGAACTGGAGATCCCACCTTACGAGCAGTACTTC.

The chain combines TRBV7-9 with TRBJ2-7; 10 nucleotides agree with TRBD2. The V gene end was trimmed by 2 bases and the J gene end by 4 bases; junction bases not matched to a gene: 5. The CDR3 runs 15 residues. Germline CDR1 reads SEHNR; CDR2 reads FQNEAQ (reference sequence). The CDR3 spells CASSLSSGSGYEQYF. The CDR3 DNA follows: TGTGCCAGCAGCTTATCTAGCGGGAGCGGTTACGAGCAGTACTTC.